This T cell receptor beta chain was observed in a study of T cell responses to AZD1222 COVID-19 vaccine. General study findings and limits: Repertoire sampling was restricted to post-peak T cell response timepoints.

TCRdb keeps only in-frame clones here, not all; method: immunoSEQ multiplex PCR. The sample consists of some 190,000 clones, around 91% of them appearing once. CDR1 GTSNPN and CDR2 SVGIG come from the germline V gene (reference sequence). Trimming took off 3 bases at V and 4 bases at J, with 7 bases between the two ends. CDR3 length: 12 amino acids. As to this clone: Its antigen is still unknown.

This specimen was peripheral blood, taken on day 0 of AZD1222 vaccination. The V call is TRBV30, the J call TRBJ1-3; tentatively, D is TRBD1 (6 bases). This TCR was recovered from an adult in good health. The CDR3 nucleotides read TGTGCCTGGAGGGACAGCGGAAACACCATATATTTT. It encodes CAWRDSGNTIYF.